Included here is one TCR beta chain sequence, with context. It lacks a known antigen. No clone much larger than this one lies a single base away; base qualities are absent. The treatment or condition label for this specimen denotes: live attenuated yellow fever vaccine strain. At every blood-draw timepoint, two biological replicates of bulk PBMCs were collected. A standard Ficoll-Paque protocol was used to isolate PBMCs from peripheral blood. TriZol was used to extract RNA from bulk PBMCs, from CD4 and CD8 fractions, and from dextramer-positive and dextramer-negative fractions. From cysteine to phenylalanine, the CDR3 is 15 amino acids long. Only the CDR3 portion is preserved as DNA: 45 bases, with reading frame beginning at the first base. The CDR1 and CDR2 encoded by the germline V gene are MNHEY and SVGAGI. V gives up 5 bases and J gives up 3 bases, and the segment between their germline ends measures 13 bases.

This record belongs to a study of T cells after yellow fever vaccination (dated by TCRdb to the late 2010s). Broadly, across the study: Libraries from fractions with low cell numbers were prepared with the SMART-Seq v4 Ultra Low Input RNA kit. To track T-cell clones before and after primary and booster YFV17D yellow fever vaccination, bulk TCR alpha and beta repertoires were sequenced longitudinally. The cohort comprised two healthy male donors, one aged 18 to 30 and one aged 30 to 39 years. Bulk PBMC replicates and cell subsets were isolated from blood drawn at multiple timepoints before and after both primary and secondary immunization. Study-wide conclusions, independent of this receptor: Computational filtering was needed because FACS-sorted repertoires could contain abundant contaminating clonotypes from the bulk population. Only a couple of donors were included in the study, so the extent to which the findings can be generalized is limited. Most clones expanded after primary vaccination (almost 97% of CD4 and roughly 90% of CD8) were re-detected after the booster, suggesting that broad memory maintenance occurred. A small share of clonotypes was detected in both CD4 and CD8 compartments, with the overlap likely arising from convergent recombination. Compared with the primary T-cell response, the secondary T-cell response was weaker but faster, peaking on day 5 rather than day 15.

TCRdb names Illumina NovaSeq 6000 as the instrument used. TCR cDNA was synthesized by 5'RACE template switching, through which a universal primer site and unique molecular identifiers were introduced. cDNA synthesis was primed from both the TCR alpha and TCR beta constant segments. Libraries were amplified in two PCR steps, with sample barcodes and sequencing adapters added in the second step. Sequencing of libraries was performed on Illumina HiSeq 2500 (2x100 bp) or NovaSeq (2x150 bp). Per the authors' processing: Reads were demultiplexed and collapsed into UMI consensus sequences with MIGEC, and V(D)J alignment was performed with MiXCR. Using edgeR on replicate PBMC samples, clonotypes were called vaccine-responding if FDR was below 0.01 and the log2 fold change was above 5 up to day 15. CD4 or CD8 identity was assigned to each bulk clonotype according to whether the clonotype was present at higher abundance in the sequenced CD4 repertoire or the sequenced CD8 repertoire. TCRdb trimmed public reads at Q25 via fastp, called clones via MiXCR and kept in-frame beta chains. Every entry covers one CDR3 protein and lists the most common genes and DNA from its rows. TCRdb, rather than the study authors, made the V and J calls. Within this sample are some 390,000 distinct CDR3 sequences, with around a sixth of them counted one time only. The ten largest make up roughly a sixth of the sample.

The sample in question was PBMCs, obtained before the yellow fever booster vaccination. This sequence originates from a man aged 18 to 30 who received the YFV17D yellow fever vaccine. The chain couples TRBV6-5 to TRBJ1-4; the D gene is perhaps TRBD1, from 5 matching bases. The CDR3 protein is CASSHHRSANEKLFF. The base sequence is TGTGCCAGCAGTCATCACAGGAGCGCTAATGAAAAACTGTTTTTT.